This T cell receptor (beta chain) stems from a study of technical replicates of blood from a few donors. Germline V CDR1 and CDR2: MNHNS, SASEGT. The V end lost 6 bases, the J end lost 3 bases, and 14 bases lay between the germline ends. The CDR3 has 15 amino acids. Here immunoSEQ multiplex PCR was the method, and the copy in TCRdb shows in-frame clones only, minus some. There are 56,000 or so clones in the sample; approximately 92% occur only once, and about 3.9% lies in the top ten. This TCR was recovered from a human donor in good health. Some clones in this sample may be carry-over from other donors' samples. This sequence joins TRBV6-1 and TRBJ1-4; D gene ambiguous. Sequenced: PBMCs. The CDR3 DNA reads as TGTGCCAGCAGGCCGTGGGCCGGATCTAATGAAAAACTGTTTTTT. Translating gives CASRPWAGSNEKLFF.